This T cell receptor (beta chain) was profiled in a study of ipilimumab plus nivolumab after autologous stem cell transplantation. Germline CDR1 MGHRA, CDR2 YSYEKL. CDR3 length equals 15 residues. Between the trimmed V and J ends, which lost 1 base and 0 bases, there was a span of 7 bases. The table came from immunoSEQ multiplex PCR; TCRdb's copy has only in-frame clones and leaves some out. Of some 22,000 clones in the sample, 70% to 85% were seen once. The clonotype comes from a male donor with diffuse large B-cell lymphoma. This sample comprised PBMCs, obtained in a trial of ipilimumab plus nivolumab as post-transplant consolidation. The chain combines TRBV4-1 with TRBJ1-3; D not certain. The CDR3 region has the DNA TGCGCCAGCAGCCAAGTCCAGAGCTCTGGAAACACCATATATTTT. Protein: CASSQVQSSGNTIYF.